Described below is a single T cell receptor (beta chain) sequence and its context. Its antigen is unknown. These data belong to a study of cytomegalovirus exposure and HLA in healthy donors. Per germline, CDR1 ENHRY and CDR2 SYGVKD. CDR3 length: 15 amino acids. Losses at the gene ends were 6 bases for V and 2 bases for J; bases not matched to a gene: 8. Findings and limits, study-wide: The CMV antigen specificity of a few CMV-associated chains was confirmed through in vitro analysis. Later on, analysis showed that most CMV-associated TCR beta chains appeared to be HLA-restricted. Researchers left out some V segments, among them TRBV6-2 and TRBV6-3, as indistinguishable. Being productive about 90% or about 30% of the time was typical of most TCR beta V segments in an earlier analysis.

PCR primers comprised 60 Vbeta and 13 Jbeta primers. The table came from immunoSEQ multiplex PCR; TCRdb's copy has only in-frame clones and leaves some out. The data hold some 200,000 clones, with roughly 73% observed a single time. The receptor was isolated from a woman aged 30 to 39 in good health and CMV-seronegative. Sequenced material: PBMCs. This chain uses TRBV10-3 with TRBJ1-2, with 8 bases fitting TRBD1. CDR3 residues: CAIRYDRGGNYGYTF. As DNA, the CDR3 is TGTGCCATCAGATACGACAGGGGTGGGAACTATGGCTACACCTTC.